The clone carrying this T cell receptor beta chain appeared a few times. Trimming left V 2 bases short and J 1 base short, with 18 bases between. Germline CDR1 SGDLS, CDR2 YYNGEE. CDR3 length: 17 amino acids. The sample comes from a study of T cells in Graves' hyperthyroidism and ophthalmopathy. Ophthalmopathy in the patients scored at least 3 on Clinical Activity Score and at least 4 on NOSPECS grade, lasting under 3 months. Patients with uncontrolled infections, other autoimmune diseases, pregnancy or lactation were excluded. On the basis of clinical symptoms, serum thyroxine and TRAb, thyroid ultrasound and orbital computed tomography, diagnoses were made. PBMCs were obtained from 9 to 10 ml fresh peripheral blood. Amplification of TCR beta CDR3 regions was performed using RNA transcripts as template. Researchers ran a first-round RT-PCR on the TCR CDR3 using the HTBI primer set. TCRdb reanalysed the multiplex PCR reads using MiXCR and keeps one entry per CDR3 protein. The table lists 500,000 to 650,000 distinct CDR3 sequences, about 20% of them singletons, with 47% in the top ten.

The receptor's source is a man aged 40-55 years with Graves' ophthalmopathy. The sequenced sample was blood. The chain is built from TRBV9 and TRBJ1-1; D may be TRBD1 (5 bases). CDR3 DNA: TGTGCCAGCAGCGTCCAACCCCTGGGGGGTGGGAACACTGAAGCTTTCTTT. Protein product: CASSVQPLGGGNTEAFF.